This TCR beta chain was identified in a study of cytomegalovirus exposure and HLA in healthy donors. The study ran its PCR with 60 Vbeta and 13 Jbeta primers. Sequencing was performed with immunoSEQ multiplex PCR; in TCRdb, only in-frame clones are kept and a portion is missing. The repertoire holds 140,000 or so clones, with 9.4% as singletons. Germline assignment: CDR1 LNHDA and CDR2 SQIVND (reference sequence). Unmatched junction bases numbered 6, after V lost 5 bases and J lost 6 bases. CDR3 length equals 15 residues. Sequenced sample: PBMCs. The origin of this receptor is a male donor in good health and CMV-seronegative. The rearrangement joins TRBV19 to TRBJ1-4; 10 bases fit TRBD1. This chain's CDR3 is CASSSAGTGDEKLFF. In DNA, the CDR3 is TGTGCCAGTAGTTCGGCTGGGACAGGGGATGAAAAACTGTTTTTT.